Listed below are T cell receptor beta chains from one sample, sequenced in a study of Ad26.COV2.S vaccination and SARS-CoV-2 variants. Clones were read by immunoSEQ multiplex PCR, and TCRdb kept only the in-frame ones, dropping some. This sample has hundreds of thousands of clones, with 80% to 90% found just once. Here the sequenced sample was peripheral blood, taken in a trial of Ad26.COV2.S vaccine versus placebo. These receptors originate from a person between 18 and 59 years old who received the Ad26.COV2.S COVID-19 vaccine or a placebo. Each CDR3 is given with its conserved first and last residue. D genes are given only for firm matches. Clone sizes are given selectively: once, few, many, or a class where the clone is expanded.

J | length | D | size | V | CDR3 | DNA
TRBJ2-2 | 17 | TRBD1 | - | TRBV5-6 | CASSQKQGPAVTGELFF | TGTGCCAGCAGCCAAAAACAGGGGCCGGCCGTGACCGGGGAGCTGTTTTTT
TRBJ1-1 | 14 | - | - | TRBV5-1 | CASSLYRAGTEAFF | TGCGCCAGCAGCTTGTACAGGGCCGGCACTGAAGCTTTCTTT
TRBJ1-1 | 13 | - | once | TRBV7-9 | CASSSDTYTEAFF | TGTGCCAGCAGCTCCGACACCTACACTGAAGCTTTCTTT
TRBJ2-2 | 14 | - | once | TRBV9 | CASSEGRGAGELFF | TGTGCCAGCAGCGAGGGCAGAGGGGCCGGGGAGCTGTTTTTT
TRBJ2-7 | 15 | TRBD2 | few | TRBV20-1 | CSASGLSGGANEQYF | TGCAGTGCTAGTGGCCTTAGCGGGGGGGCGAACGAGCAGTACTTC
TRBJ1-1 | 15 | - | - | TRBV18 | CASSPDLIQGTEAFF | TGTGCCAGCTCACCAGATCTCATCCAGGGCACTGAAGCTTTCTTT
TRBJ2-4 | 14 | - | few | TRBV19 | CASSIWGAHDIQYF | TGTGCCAGTAGTATTTGGGGGGCTCACGACATTCAGTACTTC
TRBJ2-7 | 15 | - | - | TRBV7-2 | CASSADFTGSYEQYF | TGTGCCAGCAGCGCGGACTTTACAGGGTCCTACGAGCAGTACTTC
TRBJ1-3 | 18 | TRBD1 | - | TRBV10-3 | CAIRPGQGPARSGNTIYF | TGTGCCATCAGACCGGGACAGGGACCCGCACGTTCTGGAAACACCATATATTTT
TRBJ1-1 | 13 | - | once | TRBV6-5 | CASSRVQNTEAFF | TGTGCCAGCAGTCGAGTCCAGAACACTGAAGCTTTCTTT
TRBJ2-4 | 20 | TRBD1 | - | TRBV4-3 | CASSQESGTGSKNTKNIQYF | TGCGCCAGCAGCCAGGAGTCCGGGACAGGGAGTAAGAATACCAAAAACATTCAGTACTTC
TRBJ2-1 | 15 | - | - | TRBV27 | CASSLTESSYNEQFF | TGTGCCAGCAGTTTAACGGAAAGCTCCTACAATGAGCAGTTCTTC
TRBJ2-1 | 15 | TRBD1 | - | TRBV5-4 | CASSLTGDRVNEQFF | TGTGCCAGCAGCTTGACCGGGGACAGGGTGAATGAGCAGTTCTTC
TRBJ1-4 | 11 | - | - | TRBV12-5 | CTRADGQKLFF | TGTACCCGGGCCGACGGCCAAAAACTGTTTTTT
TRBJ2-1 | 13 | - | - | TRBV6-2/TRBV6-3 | CASSYSSQHEQFF | TGTGCCAGCAGTTACTCGAGTCAGCATGAGCAGTTCTTC
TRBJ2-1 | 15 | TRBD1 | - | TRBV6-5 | CASSTTGSLYNEQFF | TGTGCCAGCAGCACGACAGGGTCACTCTACAATGAGCAGTTCTTC
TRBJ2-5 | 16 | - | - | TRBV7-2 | CASSLAWQVGRGTQYF | TGTGCCAGCAGCTTAGCATGGCAAGTGGGCCGGGGGACCCAGTACTTC
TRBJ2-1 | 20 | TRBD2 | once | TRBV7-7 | CASSLDRQRSSGRSYNEQFF | TGTGCTAGCAGCTTAGACCGACAGCGGTCTAGCGGAAGATCCTACAATGAGCAGTTCTTC
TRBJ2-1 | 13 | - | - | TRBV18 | CASSPAGVNEQFF | TGTGCCAGCTCACCGGCAGGGGTCAATGAGCAGTTCTTC
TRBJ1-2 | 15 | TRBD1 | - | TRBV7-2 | CASSFDSTGGVGYTF | TGTGCCAGCAGCTTTGATTCGACAGGGGGGGTTGGCTACACCTTC
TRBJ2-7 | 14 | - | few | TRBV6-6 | CASSYGTRAYEQYF | TGTGCCAGCAGTTACGGCACCCGAGCCTACGAGCAGTACTTC
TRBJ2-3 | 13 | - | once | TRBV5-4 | CASSAWEVDTQYF | TGTGCCAGCAGCGCCTGGGAGGTTGATACGCAGTATTTT
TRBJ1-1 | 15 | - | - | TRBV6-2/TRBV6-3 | CASSYPGGSNTEAFF | TGTGCCAGCAGTTACCCGGGGGGTTCGAACACTGAAGCTTTCTTT
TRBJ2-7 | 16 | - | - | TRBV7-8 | CASSDGHPFEGYEQYF | TGTGCCAGCAGCGACGGGCATCCCTTCGAGGGCTACGAGCAGTACTTC
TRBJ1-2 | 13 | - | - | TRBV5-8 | CASSHRTADGYTF | TGTGCCAGCAGCCATCGGACGGCTGATGGCTACACCTTC
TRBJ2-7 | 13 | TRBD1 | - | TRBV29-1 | CSVEGDRGHEQYF | TGCAGCGTTGAAGGGGACAGGGGCCACGAGCAGTACTTC